This TCR beta chain was documented in a study of blood T cell repertoires in COVID-19 (TCRdb year 2020). At the level of the whole study: Collaborator samples came from the United States, Italy and Spain and covered acute and convalescent phases of COVID-19. The prospective study material was composed of cDNA or gDNA derived from T cells, B-cell-depleted T cells, or PBMCs. Subjects who had been exposed to COVID-19, were actively infected with it, or had recovered from it provided the deeply sampled blood TCRbeta repertoires that made up the dataset. A freely available public database, intended as a resource for researchers studying the immune response to SARS-CoV-2, is where the repertoires were released. The samples were drawn from the first 160 participants of the ongoing ImmuneRACE study and from 1,254 subjects provided by 6 global collaborators. A de-identified subject ID, COVID-19 status, age in years and sex were almost always included in the sample metadata. Where available, HLA class I and class II types were obtained from metadata supplied by the sample provider rather than from assay-based typing.

On this clone: The antigen this receptor binds is unknown. Per-nucleotide qualities are absent, and no much larger clonotype sits a single base away.

The collaborating institutions used their own protocols to collect whole blood in K2EDTA tubes. For TCRbeta analysis, collaborator samples were shipped as frozen whole blood, as isolated PBMCs, or as DNA extracted from either sample type. The immunoSEQ Assay, a bias-controlled multiplex PCR, was used to amplify TCRbeta CDR3 regions from genomic DNA. Under the source paper's analysis protocol: The number of nucleated cells in each sample was estimated from the amplification of reference gene primers within the assay. Sequence reads were collapsed and filtered to measure the absolute abundance of every unique TCRbeta CDR3 rearrangement. For each sample, productive Simpson clonality was calculated as the square root of Simpson's diversity index over productive rearrangements. The immuneACCESS repertoire file appears here via TCRdb, limited to in-frame rearrangements. These files lack a portion of the clones; in checked studies, under half of the deficit traces to unresolved V genes, and the cause of the others is not known. Clone size and V and J calls were adopted from that table, with D and trimming inferred from the DNA. This sample lists 90,000 to 120,000 clones; around 89% were detected once. The ten biggest clones cover roughly 4.6% of the sample.

The paper's findings and limits, for the study overall: Clinical and demographic metadata were provided uncurated, with the amount varying by source and participant.

The receptor's source is a man between 35 and 55 years old with active or convalescent COVID-19. Sequenced material: peripheral blood.

The CDR3 sequence is CAISDFEGSGYTIYF. The bases are TGTGCCATCAGTGACTTTGAGGGTTCGGGGTACACCATATATTTT. Recombination linked TRBV10-3 to TRBJ1-3; the D gene cannot be resolved reliably. From the cysteine up to the phenylalanine, the CDR3 has a length of 15 residues. Only CDR3 DNA remains: 45 bases, in frame from the first base. V sheds 3 bases and J sheds 8 bases, leaving 17 bases between their ends. From the germline V gene, CDR1 is ENHRY and CDR2 is SYGVKD.